This TCR beta chain was recorded in a study of Ad26.COV2.S vaccination and SARS-CoV-2 variants. Clones were read by immunoSEQ multiplex PCR, and TCRdb kept only the in-frame ones, dropping some. The table has approximately 400,000 clones, just over 90% seen once. Germline assignment: CDR1 LGHNT and CDR2 FRNRAP. There are 19 residues in the CDR3. J gave up 5 bases and V 0 bases, and 15 bases lay outside the gene matches. The TCR originated in a human donor who had recovered from COVID-19. Specimen: peripheral blood, collected after recovery from COVID-19. The chain joins TRBV12-5 to TRBJ2-1; 8 bases map to TRBD1. CDR3 protein: CASGLVSSGQGAWNNEQFF. Here the CDR3 DNA reads TGTGCTAGTGGTTTGGTCTCGTCGGGGCAGGGGGCTTGGAACAATGAGCAGTTCTTC.